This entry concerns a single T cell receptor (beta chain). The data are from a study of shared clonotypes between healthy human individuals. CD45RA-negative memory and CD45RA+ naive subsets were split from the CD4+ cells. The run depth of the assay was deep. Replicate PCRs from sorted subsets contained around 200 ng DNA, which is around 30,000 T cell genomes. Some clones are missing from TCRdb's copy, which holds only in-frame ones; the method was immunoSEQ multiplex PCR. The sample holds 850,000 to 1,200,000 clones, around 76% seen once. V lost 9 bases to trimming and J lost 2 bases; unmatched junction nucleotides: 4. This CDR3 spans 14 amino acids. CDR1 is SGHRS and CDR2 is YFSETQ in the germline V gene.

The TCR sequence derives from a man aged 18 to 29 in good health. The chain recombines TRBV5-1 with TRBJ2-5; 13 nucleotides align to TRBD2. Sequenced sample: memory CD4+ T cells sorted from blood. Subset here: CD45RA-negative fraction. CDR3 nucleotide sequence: TGCGCCACCAGACTAGCGGGGGGTCAAGAGACCCAGTACTTC. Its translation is CATRLAGGQETQYF.